Listed below are T cell receptor beta chains from one sample, sequenced in a study of blood T cells in healthy people across ages. TCRdb reprocessed the 5' RACE reads with MiXCR, giving one entry per CDR3 protein. The sample carries approximately 800,000 distinct CDR3 sequences, 46% recorded once. The sequencing sample was made of blood. The receptors originated from a man at least 80 years old in good health. The CDR3 runs from the conserved cysteine through the conserved F or W. D genes are given only for firm matches.

>TRBD2|TRBV20-1
CSVTDNREGGELFF
>-|TRBV9
CASSAPSRYEQYF
>-|TRBV20-1
CSAGGRTADYGYTF
>TRBD2|TRBV12-3/TRBV12-4
CASRTGLAGGMNTGELFF
>TRBD2|TRBV7-8
CASSSLLAGGVVEQYF
>TRBD1|TRBV28
CASTQQGYAEAFF
>TRBD1|TRBV20-1
CSAAPGQQETQYF
>TRBD1|TRBV20-1
CSAESPGQMTDTQYF
>-|TRBV20-1
CSASRTTSSYNEQYF
>-|TRBV28
CASSTMGRKNSPLHF
>-|TRBV4-1
CASSQEGSLTTYEQYF
>-|TRBV18
CASSPPAGRYYEQYF
>TRBD1|TRBV6-2/TRBV6-3
CASKRTGNNQPQHF
>TRBD1|TRBV28
CAGSSDRGTDTQYF
>TRBD1|TRBV12-3/TRBV12-4
CASSSGTAHDSPLHF
>TRBD2|TRBV5-1
CASCAGESYKEQFF
>-|TRBV15
CATSRAGTSQETQYF
>-|TRBV7-2
CASSLGVSGTYEQYF
>TRBD1|TRBV6-5
CASSYSQGGYGYTF
>TRBD2|TRBV12-3/TRBV12-4
CASSPTSGGHSNTGELFF
>-|TRBV7-2
CASSNIADLAKNIQYF
>TRBD1|TRBV4-3
CASSQQLPRTGGFSSYEQYF
>-|TRBV20-1
CSATTPTYEQYF
>-|TRBV15
CATSRERITEAFF
>-|TRBV5-1
CASSLGGFNTYEQYF
>-|TRBV28
CASSPEPTNTEAFF
>TRBD1|TRBV6-6
CASSQGDRGKAFF